This TCR beta chain was recovered during a study of OX40 agonist ivuxolimab in advanced cancers. Measured with immunoSEQ multiplex PCR; TCRdb has only the in-frame clones, and not every one. The sample holds fewer than 85,000 clones, roughly 78% seen once. This CDR3 region has 14 residues. Trimming cost V 6 bases and J 6 bases; bases outside gene matches: 9. CDR1 and CDR2 from the germline V gene are SGHTA and FQGTGA. The clonotype originates from an adult with an advanced solid tumor such as melanoma, head and neck, liver or kidney cancer. The V gene is TRBV7-3, the J gene TRBJ2-3, with 7 bases aligning to TRBD2. This specimen consisted of CD4+ or CD8+ T cells sorted from blood, obtained in a trial of the OX40 agonist ivuxolimab. The CDR3 spells CASSQGVAGDTQYF. The DNA of the CDR3 is TGTGCCAGCAGTCAAGGGGTAGCGGGTGATACGCAGTATTTT.